The 14 T cell receptor beta chains reported below all come from one sample, sequenced in a study of tumor-infiltrating lymphocytes in primary liver carcinoma. From around 530 ng of total RNA, TCR beta-specific cDNA was reverse-transcribed using a constant-region primer. Sequencing libraries for TCR beta derived from three nested multiplex PCR rounds that used slightly modified ARM-PCR. The two initial PCR rounds, approximately 10 cycles each, used TRBV1-TRBV30 forward and C-beta reverse primers. TCRdb fed the multiplex PCR reads into MiXCR, producing one record per CDR3 protein. The sample carries about 74,000 distinct CDR3 sequences, about 70% recorded once. It was from roughly 20-30 mg of unsorted bulk tissue that RNA and DNA were co-extracted. Sequencing input: liver tumor tissue from sampling region 4. The subset: tumor region T4, right-lateral pole. Receptor source: a man aged 40-49 years with primary liver carcinoma and hepatitis B virus infection.

This clonotype was seen many times. The gene calls are TRBV4-1 and TRBJ1-4; no reliable D call. The CDR3 consists of 14 residues. The germline V gene has CDR1 MGHRA and CDR2 YSYEKL. With 0 bases removed from V and 5 bases from J, the gap between germline ends came to 7 bases. The CDR3 is CASSQDQLNEKLFF. The CDR3 DNA reads as TGCGCCAGCAGCCAAGATCAGCTAAATGAAAAACTGTTTTTT.

In this sample, this clonotype turned up once. V usage is TRBV12-3 or TRBV12-4 and J usage is TRBJ2-3, with 12 bases identical to TRBD2. The V gene end was trimmed by 8 bases and the J gene end by 5 bases; junction bases not matched to a gene: 8. The CDR3 covers 15 residues. CDR3 in DNA: TGTGCCAGCGGTAAACTAGCGGGAGGAGTAGATACGCAGTATTTT. Translated, it gives CASGKLAGGVDTQYF.

Worth noting for this clonotype: A read error may be the cause here, since a much bigger clone is one base away. The V call is TRBV14, the J call TRBJ1-4; D unclear. Germline V lookup: CDR1 SGHDN, CDR2 FVKESK. Trimming removed 4 bases from V and 8 bases from J, with 14 bases in between. The CDR3 extends over 14 amino acids. The DNA of the CDR3 is TGTGCCAGCAGCCCGGGCCCCCTTGGGGAAAAACTGTTTTTT. This translates into CASSPGPLGEKLFF.

As regards this clonotype: Compared with germline, one end of the junction differs, possibly owing to a read error. This rearrangement joins TRBV29-1 to TRBJ2-3; tentatively, D is TRBD1 (6 bases). The CDR3 loop spans 12 amino acids. Germline V gene sequence: CDR1 SQVTM, CDR2 ANQGSEA. The CDR3 here is CSVVGTTDTQYF. The CDR3 DNA is TGTAGCGTTGTCGGGACAACAGATACGCAGTATTTT.

This clonotype has only a few counts. One base away lies a much larger clone, so this may be a sequencing read error. The chain links TRBV30 to TRBJ2-4; no clear D gene. This CDR3 is 13 amino acids long. Trimming cost V 4 bases and J 6 bases, with 13 bases left between them. The germline V gene has CDR1 GTSNPN and CDR2 SVGIG (reference sequence). CDR3 protein: CAWTRGPGNIQYF. The CDR3 DNA sequence: TGTGCCTGGACGAGAGGACCGGGAAACATTCAGTACTTC.

The chain joins TRBV6-1 to TRBJ1-5, with D maybe TRBD1 (6 bases). The germline CDR1 and CDR2 sequences are MNHNS and SASEGT. The CDR3 loop spans 16 amino acids. V dropped 3 bases and J dropped 11 bases, with 23 bases sitting between them. DNA for the CDR3: TGTGCCAGCAGTGACAAGGGGGGGTTAAGCAATCAATCCCAGCATTTT. It specifies CASSDKGGLSNQSQHF.

This chain uses TRBV14 with TRBJ1-2; D is unresolved. The CDR3 sequence is 15 residues long. Germline values: CDR1 SGHDN, CDR2 FVKESK. CDR3 bases: TGTATCAGCAGCCAGGTGGGGTTCCTTAACTATGGCTACACCTTC. This encodes CISSQVGFLNYGYTF. The variable domain in full, with the rest retrieved from reference TRBV14 and TRBJ1-2, is EAGVTQFPSHSVIEKGQTVTLRCDPISGHDNLYWYRRVMGKEIKFLLHFVKESKQDESGMPNNRFLAERTGGTYSTLKVQPAELEDSGVYFCISSQVGFLNYGYTFGSGTRLTVV.

On this clonotype itself: A single base separates this from a much larger clone, so it may be a read error. The rearrangement joins TRBV24-1 to TRBJ2-1; no clear D. Trimming removed 8 bases from V and 5 bases from J, with 12 bases in between. CDR1 and CDR2 from the germline V gene are KGHDR and SFDVKD. CDR3 length: 13 amino acids. The CDR3 loop is CATTVRLNNEQFF. Written as DNA, the CDR3 is TGTGCCACCACTGTCAGGTTAAACAATGAGCAGTTCTTC.

Of note for this clonotype: An end of the junction differs from the germline gene, which may be a read error. The V gene is TRBV6-5, the J gene TRBJ2-3; 7 nucleotides agree with TRBD1. Germline V lookup: CDR1 MNHEY, CDR2 SVGAGI. The CDR3 totals 15 residues. The CDR3 DNA follows: TGTGTCAGCAGCCAAGCAGGTTTTGGGACAGATACGCAGTGTTTT. Its protein product is CVSSQAGFGTDTQCF.

This clonotype is medium-sized in the sample. The chain is built from TRBV11-2 and TRBJ2-1; D is unclear. V lost 4 bases to trimming and J lost 3 bases, with 13 bases between them. There are 15 residues in the CDR3. CDR1 SGHAT and CDR2 FQNNGV come from the germline V gene. As DNA, the CDR3 is TGTGCCAGCAGCTCCCTGAGCCTACGCTACAATGAGCAGTTCTTC. Translated: CASSSLSLRYNEQFF.

On this clonotype: Relative to the germline gene, one junction end is altered; a read error may explain this. V gene TRBV28 combines with J gene TRBJ2-2, with D hard to call. The CDR3 spans 16 residues. Looked up from germline, CDR1 is MDHEN and CDR2 is SYDVKM. The DNA of the CDR3 is TGCACCAGCAGTTCCTGGACGTTAGCGAACACCGGGGAGCTGTTTTTT. Translation: CTSSSWTLANTGELFF.

This clonotype was seen just once. Without the conserved terminal phenylalanine or tryptophan, this CDR3 likely stems from a read error. CDR3 in DNA: TGTGCCAGCAGCCTCTCGGGCATAAGCTCCTACAATGAGCAGTTCTTA. Translated, it gives CASSLSGISSYNEQFL. The J gene is TRBJ2-1, the V gene TRBV5-6, with D hard to call. Germline-derived CDR1 and CDR2 are SGHDT and YYEEEE. The CDR3 runs to 16 residues. The V and J ends lost 4 bases and 0 bases respectively, with 14 bases between them.

This chain uses TRBV11-2 with TRBJ2-5, with D perhaps being TRBD1 or TRBD2 (5 bases each). CDR3 size: 16 residues. Germline-derived CDR1 and CDR2 are SGHAT and FQNNGV. Trimming stripped 5 bases from V and 2 bases from J, with 18 bases between. The CDR3 is CASSPQRAGSQETQYF. The CDR3 coding sequence is TGTGCCAGCAGCCCCCAGAGAGCAGGGAGTCAAGAGACCCAGTACTTC.

The chain carries TRBV6-6 and TRBJ1-5; D not certain. Gene TRBJ2-3 matches the end of the DNA better, so the J call may be wrong. CDR3 size: 13 residues. Germline CDR1 MNHNY, CDR2 SVGAGI (reference sequence). CDR3 coding DNA: TGTGCCAGCAGAGACGGTAGCAATCAGCCCCAGTATTTT. This gives the protein CASRDGSNQPQYF.